This TCR beta chain was documented in a study of blood T cell repertoires in COVID-19. Study at large: In each case, the material was cDNA or gDNA derived from T cells, B-cell-depleted T cells, or PBMCs.

Data came from immunoSEQ multiplex PCR; TCRdb stores just in-frame clones and leaves some out. The table shows about 85,000 clones, with 90% occurring only once. Material: peripheral blood. The TCR comes from a woman aged 80 or older with active or convalescent COVID-19.

The CDR3 nucleotides are TGCAGCGTTCGGGTCGCGAACACTGAAGCTTTCTTT. Its protein is CSVRVANTEAFF. The chain has TRBV29-1 and TRBJ1-1; no clear D. The CDR3 sequence is 12 residues long. CDR1 and CDR2 from the germline V gene are SQVTM and ANQGSEA. Trimming shortened V by 5 bases and J by 1 base, and 8 bases separated the two germline ends.